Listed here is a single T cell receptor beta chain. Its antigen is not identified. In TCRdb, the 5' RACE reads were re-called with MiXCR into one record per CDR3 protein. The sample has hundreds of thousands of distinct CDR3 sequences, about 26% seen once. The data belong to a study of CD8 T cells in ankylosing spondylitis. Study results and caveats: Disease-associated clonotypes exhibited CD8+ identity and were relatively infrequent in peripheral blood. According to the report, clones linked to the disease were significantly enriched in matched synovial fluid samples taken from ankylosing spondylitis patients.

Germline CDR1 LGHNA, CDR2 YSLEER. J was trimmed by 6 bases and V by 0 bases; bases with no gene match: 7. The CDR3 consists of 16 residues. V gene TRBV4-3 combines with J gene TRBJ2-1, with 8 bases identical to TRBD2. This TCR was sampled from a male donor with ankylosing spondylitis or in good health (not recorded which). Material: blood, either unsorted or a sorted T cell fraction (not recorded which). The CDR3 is CASSQDGAGGSNEQFF. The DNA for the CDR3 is TGCGCCAGCAGCCAAGATGGCGCGGGAGGTAGCAATGAGCAGTTCTTC.